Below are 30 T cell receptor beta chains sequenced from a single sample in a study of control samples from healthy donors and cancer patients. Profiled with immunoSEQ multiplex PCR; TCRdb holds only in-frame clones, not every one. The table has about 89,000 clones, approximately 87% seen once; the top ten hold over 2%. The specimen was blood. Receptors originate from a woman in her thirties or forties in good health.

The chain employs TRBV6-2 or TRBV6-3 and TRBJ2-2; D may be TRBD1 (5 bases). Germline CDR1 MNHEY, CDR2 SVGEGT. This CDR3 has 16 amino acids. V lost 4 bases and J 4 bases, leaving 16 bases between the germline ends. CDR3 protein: CASSFRGLRGTGELFF. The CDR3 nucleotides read TGTGCCAGCAGTTTTAGGGGCCTACGAGGCACCGGGGAGCTGTTTTTT.

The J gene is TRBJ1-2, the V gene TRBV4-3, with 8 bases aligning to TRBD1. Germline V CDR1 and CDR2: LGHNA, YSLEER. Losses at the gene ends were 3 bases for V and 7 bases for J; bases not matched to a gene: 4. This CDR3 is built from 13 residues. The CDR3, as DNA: TGCGCCAGCAGCCAGGACAGGGTGGGTGGCTACACCTTC. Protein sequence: CASSQDRVGGYTF.

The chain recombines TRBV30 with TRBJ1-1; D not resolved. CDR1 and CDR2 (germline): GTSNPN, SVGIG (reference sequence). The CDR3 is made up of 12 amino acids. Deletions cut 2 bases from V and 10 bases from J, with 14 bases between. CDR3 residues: CAWSTIIEVAFF. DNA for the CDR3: TGTGCCTGGAGTACAATAATAGAAGTAGCTTTCTTT.

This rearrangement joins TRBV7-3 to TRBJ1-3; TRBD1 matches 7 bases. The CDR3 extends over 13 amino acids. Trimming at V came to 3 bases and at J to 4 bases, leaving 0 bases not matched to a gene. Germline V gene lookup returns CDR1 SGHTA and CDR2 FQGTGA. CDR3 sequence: CASSLGQGNTIYF. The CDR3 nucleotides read TGTGCCAGCAGCTTGGGACAGGGAAACACCATATATTTT.

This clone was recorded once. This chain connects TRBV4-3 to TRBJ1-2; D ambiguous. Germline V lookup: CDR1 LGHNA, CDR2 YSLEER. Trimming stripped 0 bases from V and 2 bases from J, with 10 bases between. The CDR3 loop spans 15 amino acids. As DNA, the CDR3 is TGCGCCAGCAGCCAAGACCTCAGGAGGAACTATGGCTACACCTTC. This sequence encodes CASSQDLRRNYGYTF.

The CDR3 loop reads CASSLRQGEVGELFF. CDR3 in DNA: TGCGCCAGCAGCTTGCGACAGGGGGAAGTCGGGGAGCTGTTTTTT. The V call is TRBV5-1, the J call TRBJ2-2; 9 bases agree with TRBD1. Trimming took 1 base from V and 7 from J; bases not matched to a gene: 5. This CDR3 contains 15 residues. Germline assignment: CDR1 SGHRS and CDR2 YFSETQ.

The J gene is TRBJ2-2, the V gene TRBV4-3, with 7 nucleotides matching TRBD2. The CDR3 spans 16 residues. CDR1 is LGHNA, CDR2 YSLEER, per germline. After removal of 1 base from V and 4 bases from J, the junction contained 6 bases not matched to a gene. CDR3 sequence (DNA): TGCGCCAGCAGCCAAGTGATAGGGAGGGTCACCGGGGAGCTGTTTTTT. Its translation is CASSQVIGRVTGELFF.

CDR3 sequence (DNA): TGTGCCAGCAGTTCTCAGGGTTCTAATGAAAAACTGTTTTTT. Protein sequence: CASSSQGSNEKLFF. The chain links TRBV27 to TRBJ1-4; a possible D gene is TRBD1 (5 bases). Germline assignment: CDR1 MNHEY and CDR2 SMNVEV (reference sequence). This CDR3 is 14 amino acids long. V shed 4 bases and J shed 3 bases, with 9 bases lying between them.

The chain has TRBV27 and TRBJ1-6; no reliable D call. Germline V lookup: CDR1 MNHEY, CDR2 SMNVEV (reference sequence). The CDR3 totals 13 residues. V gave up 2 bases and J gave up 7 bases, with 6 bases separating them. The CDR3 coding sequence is TGTGCCAGCAGTTTACATAGCAATTCACCCCTCCACTTT. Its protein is CASSLHSNSPLHF.

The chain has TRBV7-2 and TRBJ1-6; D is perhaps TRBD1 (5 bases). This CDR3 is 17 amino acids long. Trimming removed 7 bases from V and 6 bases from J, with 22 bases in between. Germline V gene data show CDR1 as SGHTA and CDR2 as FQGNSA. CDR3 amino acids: CASNQGSLILGNSPLHF. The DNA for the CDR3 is TGTGCCAGCAACCAGGGTTCTCTGATTTTGGGTAATTCACCCCTCCACTTT.

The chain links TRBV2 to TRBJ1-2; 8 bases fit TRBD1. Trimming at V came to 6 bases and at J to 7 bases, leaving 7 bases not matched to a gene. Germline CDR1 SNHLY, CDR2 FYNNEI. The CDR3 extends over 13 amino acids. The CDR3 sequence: CASSLTGAGGYTF. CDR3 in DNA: TGTGCCAGCAGCCTGACAGGGGCGGGTGGCTACACCTTC.

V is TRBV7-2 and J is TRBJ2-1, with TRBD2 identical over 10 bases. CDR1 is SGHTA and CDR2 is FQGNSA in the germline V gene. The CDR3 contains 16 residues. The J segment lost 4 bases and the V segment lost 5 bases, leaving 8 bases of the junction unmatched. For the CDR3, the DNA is TGTGCCAGCAGCCTTCAGCGGGGGGGCAGGTACAATGAGCAGTTCTTC. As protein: CASSLQRGGRYNEQFF.

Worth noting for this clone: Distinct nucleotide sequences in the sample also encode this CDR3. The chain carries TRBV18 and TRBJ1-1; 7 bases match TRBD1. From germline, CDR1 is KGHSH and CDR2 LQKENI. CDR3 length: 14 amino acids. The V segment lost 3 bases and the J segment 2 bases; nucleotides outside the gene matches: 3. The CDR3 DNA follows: TGTGCCAGCTCACCCCGGACAGGAAACACTGAAGCTTTCTTT. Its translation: CASSPRTGNTEAFF. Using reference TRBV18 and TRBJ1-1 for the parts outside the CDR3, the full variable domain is NAGVMQNPRHLVRRRGQEARLRCSPMKGHSHVYWYRQLPEEGLKFMVYLQKENIIDESGMPKERFSAEFPKEGPSILRIQQVVRGDSAAYFCASSPRTGNTEAFFGQGTRLTVV.

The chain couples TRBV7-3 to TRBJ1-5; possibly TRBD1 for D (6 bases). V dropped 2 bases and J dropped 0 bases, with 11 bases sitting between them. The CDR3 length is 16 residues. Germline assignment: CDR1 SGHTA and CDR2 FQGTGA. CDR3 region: CASSLYRGHSNQPQHF. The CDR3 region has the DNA TGTGCCAGCAGCTTATACCGGGGGCATAGCAATCAGCCCCAGCATTTT.

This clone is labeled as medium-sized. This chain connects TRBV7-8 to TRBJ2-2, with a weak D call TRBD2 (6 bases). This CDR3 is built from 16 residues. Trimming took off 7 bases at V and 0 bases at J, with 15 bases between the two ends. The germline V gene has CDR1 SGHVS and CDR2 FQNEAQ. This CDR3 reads CASNTAGTSNTGELFF. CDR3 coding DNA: TGTGCCAGCAACACCGCGGGGACCTCGAACACCGGGGAGCTGTTTTTT.

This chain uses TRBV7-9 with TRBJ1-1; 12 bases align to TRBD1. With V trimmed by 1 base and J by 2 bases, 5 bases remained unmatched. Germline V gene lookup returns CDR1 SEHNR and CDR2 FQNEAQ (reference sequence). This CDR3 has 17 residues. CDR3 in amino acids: CASSLGWGQGANTEAFF. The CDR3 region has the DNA TGTGCCAGCAGCTTAGGTTGGGGACAGGGGGCCAACACTGAAGCTTTCTTT.

The CDR3 region has the DNA TGTGCCAGCAGCGTATCCGACAGGGGGCCTTTCTCTGGAAACACCATATATTTT. Translated: CASSVSDRGPFSGNTIYF. The J gene is TRBJ1-3, the V gene TRBV9, with 10 positions matching TRBD1. The CDR3 is made up of 18 amino acids. CDR1 is SGDLS, CDR2 YYNGEE, per germline. With 1 base clipped from V and 0 bases from J, the junction kept 7 bases outside the gene matches. The full variable domain, in which reference TRBV9 and TRBJ1-3 provide the parts outside the CDR3, is DSGVTQTPKHLITATGQRVTLRCSPRSGDLSVYWYQQSLDQGLQFLIQYYNGEERAKGNILERFSAQQFPDLHSELNLSSLELGDSALYFCASSVSDRGPFSGNTIYFGEGSWLTVV.

The CDR3 DNA follows: TGTGCCACCAGTGATACGGACAGGGCGTCCCAGTACTTC. This sequence encodes CATSDTDRASQYF. The rearrangement joins TRBV24-1 to TRBJ2-5, with 8 bases that match TRBD1. Germline CDR1 and CDR2: KGHDR and SFDVKD. The CDR3 loop spans 13 amino acids. V lost 3 bases, J lost 9 bases, and 5 bases stayed unmatched.

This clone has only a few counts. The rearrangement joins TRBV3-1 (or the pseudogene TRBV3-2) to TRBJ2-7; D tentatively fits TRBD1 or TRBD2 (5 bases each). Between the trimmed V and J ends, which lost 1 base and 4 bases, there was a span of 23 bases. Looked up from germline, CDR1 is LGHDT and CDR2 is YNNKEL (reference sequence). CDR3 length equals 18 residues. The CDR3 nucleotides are TGTGCCAGCAGCCAAGTTCCGGGACCCTCTTGTTCTACATACGAGCAGTACTTC. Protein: CASSQVPGPSCSTYEQYF.

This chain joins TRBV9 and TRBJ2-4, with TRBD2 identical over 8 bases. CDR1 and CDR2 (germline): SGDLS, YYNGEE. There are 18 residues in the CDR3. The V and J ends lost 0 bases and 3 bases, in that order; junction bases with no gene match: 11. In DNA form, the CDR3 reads TGTGCCAGCAGCGTAGCTGTTCCGCGGGGGGACTTCAAAAACATTCAGTACTTC. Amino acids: CASSVAVPRGDFKNIQYF. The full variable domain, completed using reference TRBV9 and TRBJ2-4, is DSGVTQTPKHLITATGQRVTLRCSPRSGDLSVYWYQQSLDQGLQFLIQYYNGEERAKGNILERFSAQQFPDLHSELNLSSLELGDSALYFCASSVAVPRGDFKNIQYFGAGTRLSVL.

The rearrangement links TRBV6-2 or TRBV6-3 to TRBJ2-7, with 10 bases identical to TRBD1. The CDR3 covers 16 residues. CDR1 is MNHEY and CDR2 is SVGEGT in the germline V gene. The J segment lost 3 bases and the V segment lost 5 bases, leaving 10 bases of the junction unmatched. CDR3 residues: CASSHYGTGAVYEQYF. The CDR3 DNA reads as TGTGCCAGCAGTCACTACGGGACAGGGGCAGTCTACGAGCAGTACTTC.

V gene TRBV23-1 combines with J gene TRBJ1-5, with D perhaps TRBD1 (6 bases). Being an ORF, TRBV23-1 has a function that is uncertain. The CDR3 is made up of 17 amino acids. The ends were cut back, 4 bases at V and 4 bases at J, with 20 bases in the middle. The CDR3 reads CASSLTNWSGANQPQHF. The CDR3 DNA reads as TGCGCCAGCAGTCTTACCAATTGGTCAGGGGCGAATCAGCCCCAGCATTTT.

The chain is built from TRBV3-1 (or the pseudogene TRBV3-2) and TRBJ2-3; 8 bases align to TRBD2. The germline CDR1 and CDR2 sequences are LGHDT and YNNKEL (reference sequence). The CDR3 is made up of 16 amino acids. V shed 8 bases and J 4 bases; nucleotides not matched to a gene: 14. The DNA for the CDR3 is TGTGCCAGCCGCTCTGGACTAGCCAACACTGCAGATACGCAGTATTTT. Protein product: CASRSGLANTADTQYF.

DNA of the CDR3: TGTGCCAGCAGGGACAGTTTTTCACTAGCCAAAAACATTCAGTACTTC. This sequence encodes CASRDSFSLAKNIQYF. V gene TRBV6-6 combines with J gene TRBJ2-4, with a tentative D call TRBD1 (6 bases). Trimming removed 6 bases from V and 0 bases from J, with 15 bases in between. The CDR3 spans 16 residues. CDR1 is MNHNY and CDR2 is SVGAGI in the germline V gene (reference sequence).

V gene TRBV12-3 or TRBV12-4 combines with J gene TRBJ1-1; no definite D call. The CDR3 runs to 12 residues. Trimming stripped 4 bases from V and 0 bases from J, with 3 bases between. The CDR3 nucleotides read TGTGCCAGCAGTTACATGAACACTGAAGCTTTCTTT. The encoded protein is CASSYMNTEAFF.

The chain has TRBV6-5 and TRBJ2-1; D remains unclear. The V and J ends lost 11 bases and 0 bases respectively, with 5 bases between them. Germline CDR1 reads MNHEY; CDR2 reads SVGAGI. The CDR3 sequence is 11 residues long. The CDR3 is CAGTSYNEQFF. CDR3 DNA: TGTGCCGGCACCTCCTACAATGAGCAGTTCTTC.

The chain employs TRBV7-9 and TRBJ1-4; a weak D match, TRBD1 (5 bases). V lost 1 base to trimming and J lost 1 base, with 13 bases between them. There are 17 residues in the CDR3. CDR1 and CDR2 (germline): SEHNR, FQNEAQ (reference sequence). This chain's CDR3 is CASSLGPGRKTNEKLFF. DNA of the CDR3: TGTGCCAGCAGCTTAGGGCCAGGGAGAAAAACTAATGAAAAACTGTTTTTT.

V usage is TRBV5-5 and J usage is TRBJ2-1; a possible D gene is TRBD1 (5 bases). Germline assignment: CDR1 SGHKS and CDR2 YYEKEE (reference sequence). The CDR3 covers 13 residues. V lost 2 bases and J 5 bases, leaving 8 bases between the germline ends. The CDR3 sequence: CASSLRQNNEQFF. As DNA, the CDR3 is TGTGCCAGCAGCTTACGACAGAACAATGAGCAGTTCTTC.

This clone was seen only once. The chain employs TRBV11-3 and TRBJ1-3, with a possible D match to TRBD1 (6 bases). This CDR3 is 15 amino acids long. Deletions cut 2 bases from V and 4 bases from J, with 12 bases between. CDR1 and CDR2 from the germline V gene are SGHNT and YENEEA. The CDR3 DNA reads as TGTGCCAGCAGCTTACCGGGGGCGGCCGGAAACACCATATATTTT. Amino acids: CASSLPGAAGNTIYF.

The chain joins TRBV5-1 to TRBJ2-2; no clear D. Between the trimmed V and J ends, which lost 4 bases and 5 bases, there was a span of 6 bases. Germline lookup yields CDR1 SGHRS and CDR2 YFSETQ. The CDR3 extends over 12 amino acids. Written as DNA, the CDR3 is TGCGCCAGCAGCGGTGCTACCGGGGAGCTGTTTTTT. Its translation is CASSGATGELFF.